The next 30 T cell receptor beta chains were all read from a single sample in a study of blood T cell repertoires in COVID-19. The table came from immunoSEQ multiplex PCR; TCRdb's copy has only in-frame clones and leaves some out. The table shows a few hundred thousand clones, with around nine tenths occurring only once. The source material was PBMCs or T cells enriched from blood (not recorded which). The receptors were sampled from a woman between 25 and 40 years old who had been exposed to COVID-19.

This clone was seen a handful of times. This chain's CDR3 is CASSPTGYNEKLFF. CDR3 nucleotide sequence: TGTGCCAGCAGCCCGACAGGATATAATGAAAAACTGTTTTTT. The chain links TRBV13 to TRBJ1-4; a weak D match, TRBD1 (6 bases). Looked up from germline, CDR1 is PRHDT and CDR2 is FYEKMQ (reference sequence). The length of the CDR3 is 14 residues. Trimming cost V 5 bases and J 4 bases, with 11 bases left between them.

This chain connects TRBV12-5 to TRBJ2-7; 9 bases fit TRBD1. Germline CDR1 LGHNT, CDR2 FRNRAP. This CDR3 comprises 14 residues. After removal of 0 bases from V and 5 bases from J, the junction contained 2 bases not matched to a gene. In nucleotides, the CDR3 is TGTGCTAGTGGTTTGGTGGGGACAGGGCACGAGCAGTACTTC. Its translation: CASGLVGTGHEQYF.

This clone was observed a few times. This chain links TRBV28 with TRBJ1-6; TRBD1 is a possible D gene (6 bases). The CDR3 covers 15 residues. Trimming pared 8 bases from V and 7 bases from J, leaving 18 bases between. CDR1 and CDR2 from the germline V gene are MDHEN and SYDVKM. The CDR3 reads CASPPPGVGNSPLHF. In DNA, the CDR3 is TGTGCCAGCCCCCCGCCAGGGGTCGGGAATTCACCCCTCCACTTT.

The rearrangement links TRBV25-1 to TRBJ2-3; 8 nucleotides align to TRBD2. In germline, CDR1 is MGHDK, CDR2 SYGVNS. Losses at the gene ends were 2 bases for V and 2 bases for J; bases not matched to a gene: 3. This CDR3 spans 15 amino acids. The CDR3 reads CASSESGSNTDTQYF. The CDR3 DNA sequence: TGTGCCAGCAGTGAAAGCGGGAGTAACACAGATACGCAGTATTTT.

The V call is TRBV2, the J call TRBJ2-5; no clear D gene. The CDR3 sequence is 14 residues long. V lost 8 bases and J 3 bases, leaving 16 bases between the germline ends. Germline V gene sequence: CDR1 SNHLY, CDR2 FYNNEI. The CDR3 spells CASGRGLLEETQYF. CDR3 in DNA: TGTGCCAGCGGTCGAGGATTGCTGGAAGAGACCCAGTACTTC.

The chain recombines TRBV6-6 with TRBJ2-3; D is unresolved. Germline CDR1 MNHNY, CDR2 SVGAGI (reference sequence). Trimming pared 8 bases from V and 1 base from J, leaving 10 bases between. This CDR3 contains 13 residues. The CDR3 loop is CASRSVGTDTQYF. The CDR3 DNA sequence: TGTGCCAGCCGCTCGGTGGGCACAGATACGCAGTATTTT.

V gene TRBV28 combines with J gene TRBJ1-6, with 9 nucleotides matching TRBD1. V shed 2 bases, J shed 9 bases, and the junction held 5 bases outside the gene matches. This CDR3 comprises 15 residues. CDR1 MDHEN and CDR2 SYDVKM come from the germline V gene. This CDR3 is CASSLPDRGTSPLHF. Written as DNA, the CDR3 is TGTGCCAGCAGTTTACCGGACAGGGGAACTTCACCCCTCCACTTT.

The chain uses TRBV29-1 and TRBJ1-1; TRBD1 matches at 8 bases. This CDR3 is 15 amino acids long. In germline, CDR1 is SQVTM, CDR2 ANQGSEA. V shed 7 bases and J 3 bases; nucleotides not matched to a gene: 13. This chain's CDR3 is CSATDQGAEDTEAFF. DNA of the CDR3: TGCAGCGCCACTGATCAGGGGGCAGAGGACACTGAAGCTTTCTTT. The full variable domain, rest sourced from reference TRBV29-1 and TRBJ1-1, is SAVISQKPSRDICQRGTSLTIQCQVDSQVTMMFWYRQQPGQSLTLIATANQGSEATYESGFVIDKFPISRPNLTFSTLTVSNMSPEDSSIYLCSATDQGAEDTEAFFGQGTRLTVV.

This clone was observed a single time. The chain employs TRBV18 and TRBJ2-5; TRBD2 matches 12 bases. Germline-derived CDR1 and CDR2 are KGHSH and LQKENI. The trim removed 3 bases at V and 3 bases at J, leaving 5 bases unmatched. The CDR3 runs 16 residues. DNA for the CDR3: TGTGCCAGCTCACCGGTCCCTAGCGGGAGGGAAGAGACCCAGTACTTC. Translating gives CASSPVPSGREETQYF.

The DNA of the CDR3 is TGTGCCAGTAGCCCAACGGGACAGGGGGCAGAAAGGCTCTTTTTT. This codes for CASSPTGQGAERLFF. This chain joins TRBV19 and TRBJ1-4; 12 bases are shared with TRBD1. Per germline, CDR1 LNHDA and CDR2 SQIVND (reference sequence). V dropped 6 bases and J dropped 17; count of bases not matched to a gene: 16. This CDR3 comprises 15 residues.

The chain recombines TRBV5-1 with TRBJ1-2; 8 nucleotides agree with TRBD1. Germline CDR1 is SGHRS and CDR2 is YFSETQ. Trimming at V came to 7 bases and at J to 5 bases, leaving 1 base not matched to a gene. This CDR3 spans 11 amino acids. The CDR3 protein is CASGQGYGYTF. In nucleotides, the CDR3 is TGCGCCAGCGGACAGGGTTATGGCTACACCTTC.

This chain's CDR3 is CASSSGGGPVSYNEQFF. The CDR3 DNA reads as TGTGCCAGCAGTTCTGGGGGAGGGCCGGTATCCTACAATGAGCAGTTCTTC. The V gene is TRBV28, the J gene TRBJ2-1; 7 bases align to TRBD2. This CDR3 is 17 amino acids long. Germline CDR1 reads MDHEN; CDR2 reads SYDVKM. Unmatched junction bases numbered 10, after V lost 4 bases and J lost 1 base.

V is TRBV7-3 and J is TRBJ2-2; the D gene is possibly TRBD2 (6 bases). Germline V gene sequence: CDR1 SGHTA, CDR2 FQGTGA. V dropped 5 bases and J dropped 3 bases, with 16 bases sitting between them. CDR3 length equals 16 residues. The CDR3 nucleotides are TGTGCCAGCAGCCCTGGAGGGGCGGGGTACACCGGGGAGCTGTTTTTT. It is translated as CASSPGGAGYTGELFF.

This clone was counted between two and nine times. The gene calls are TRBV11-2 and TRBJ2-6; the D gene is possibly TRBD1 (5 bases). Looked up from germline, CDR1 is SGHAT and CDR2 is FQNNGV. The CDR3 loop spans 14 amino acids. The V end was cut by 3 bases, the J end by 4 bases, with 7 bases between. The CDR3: CASSFPGGANVLTF. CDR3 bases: TGTGCCAGCAGCTTTCCAGGGGGGGCCAACGTCCTGACTTTC.

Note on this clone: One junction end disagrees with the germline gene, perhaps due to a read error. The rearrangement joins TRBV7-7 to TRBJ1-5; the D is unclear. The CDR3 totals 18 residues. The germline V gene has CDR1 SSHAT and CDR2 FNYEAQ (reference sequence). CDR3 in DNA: TGTGCTAGCAGCTTAGGGATGAGGAAACTAAAGAGAAATCAGCCCCAGCATTTT. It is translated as CASSLGMRKLKRNQPQHF.

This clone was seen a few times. Written as DNA, the CDR3 is TGTGCCAGCAGCTTAGATCAAGGGTGGGGCGGAACTGAAGCTTTCTTT. This gives the protein CASSLDQGWGGTEAFF. The V call is TRBV11-3, the J call TRBJ1-1, with D perhaps TRBD1 (5 bases). Germline values: CDR1 SGHNT, CDR2 YENEEA. This CDR3 is 16 amino acids long. V was clipped by 0 bases and J by 5 bases, with 16 bases between them.

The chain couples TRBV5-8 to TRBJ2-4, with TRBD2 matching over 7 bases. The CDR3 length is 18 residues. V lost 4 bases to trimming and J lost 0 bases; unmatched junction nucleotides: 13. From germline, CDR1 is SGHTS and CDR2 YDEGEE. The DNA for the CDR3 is TGTGCCAGCAGCAGGGGTCTAGCGGAATTACTAGCCAAAAACATTCAGTACTTC. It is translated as CASSRGLAELLAKNIQYF. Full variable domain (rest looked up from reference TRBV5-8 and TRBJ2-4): EAGVTQSPTHLIKTRGQQATLRCSPISGHTSVYWYQQALGLGLQFLLWYDEGEERNRGNFPPRFSGRQFPNYSSELNVNALELEDSALYLCASSRGLAELLAKNIQYFGAGTRLSVL.

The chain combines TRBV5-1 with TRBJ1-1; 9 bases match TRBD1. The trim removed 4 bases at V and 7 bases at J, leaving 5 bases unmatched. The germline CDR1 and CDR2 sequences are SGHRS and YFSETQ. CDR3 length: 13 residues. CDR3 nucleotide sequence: TGCGCCAGCAGCCTACGACAGGGGGGTGAAGCTTTCTTT. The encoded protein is CASSLRQGGEAFF.

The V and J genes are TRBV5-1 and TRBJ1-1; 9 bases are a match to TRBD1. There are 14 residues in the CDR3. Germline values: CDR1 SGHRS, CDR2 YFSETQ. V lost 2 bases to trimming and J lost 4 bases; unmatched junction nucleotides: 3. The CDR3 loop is CASSFRQGGTEAFF. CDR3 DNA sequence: TGCGCCAGCAGCTTTCGACAGGGGGGCACTGAAGCTTTCTTT. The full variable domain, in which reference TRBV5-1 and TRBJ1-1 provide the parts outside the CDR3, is KAGVTQTPRYLIKTRGQQVTLSCSPISGHRSVSWYQQTPGQGLQFLFEYFSETQRNKGNFPGRFSGRQFSNSRSEMNVSTLELGDSALYLCASSFRQGGTEAFFGQGTRLTVV.

This chain's CDR3 is CATSRVAGTASYEQYF. As DNA, the CDR3 is TGTGCCACCAGCAGAGTGGCGGGGACGGCTTCCTACGAGCAGTACTTC. This chain joins TRBV15 and TRBJ2-7, with TRBD2 as a possible D gene (6 bases). In germline, CDR1 is LNHNV, CDR2 YYDKDF (reference sequence). The V and J ends lost 1 base and 1 base respectively, with 14 bases between them. There are 16 residues in the CDR3.

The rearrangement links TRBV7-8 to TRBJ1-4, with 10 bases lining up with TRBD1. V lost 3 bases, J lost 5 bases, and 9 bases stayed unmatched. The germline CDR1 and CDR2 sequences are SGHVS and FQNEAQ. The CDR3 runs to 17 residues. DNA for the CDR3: TGTGCCAGCAGCTTTCGGGACAGGGGCTACCCGAATGAAAAACTGTTTTTT. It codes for CASSFRDRGYPNEKLFF.

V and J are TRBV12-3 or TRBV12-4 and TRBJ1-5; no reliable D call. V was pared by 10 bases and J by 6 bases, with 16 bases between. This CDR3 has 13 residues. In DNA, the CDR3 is TGTGCCACCGCCGGAGGGAACTTTCAGCCCCAGCATTTT. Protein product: CATAGGNFQPQHF.

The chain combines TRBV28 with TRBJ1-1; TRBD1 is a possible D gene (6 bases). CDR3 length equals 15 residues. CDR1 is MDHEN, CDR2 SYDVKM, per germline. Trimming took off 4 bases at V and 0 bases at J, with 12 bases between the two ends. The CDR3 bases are TGTGCCAGCAGTTCAAGGCGGGGGCTGAACACTGAAGCTTTCTTT. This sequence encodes CASSSRRGLNTEAFF.

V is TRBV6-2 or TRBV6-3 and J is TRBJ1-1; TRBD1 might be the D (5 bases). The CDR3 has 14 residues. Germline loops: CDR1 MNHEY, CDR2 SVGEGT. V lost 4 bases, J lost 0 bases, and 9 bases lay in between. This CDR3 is CASSWDFLNTEAFF. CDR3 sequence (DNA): TGTGCCAGCAGTTGGGACTTTCTGAACACTGAAGCTTTCTTT.

The CDR3 DNA reads TGTGCCAGCTCCAAATTGGCTAGCGGGAACGGTCACAATGAGCAGTTCTTC. The encoded protein is CASSKLASGNGHNEQFF. The chain links TRBV18 to TRBJ2-1; TRBD2 matches 9 bases. CDR3 size: 17 residues. CDR1 is KGHSH and CDR2 is LQKENI in the germline V gene. The ends lost 6 bases at V and 5 bases at J; junction bases unmatched: 14.

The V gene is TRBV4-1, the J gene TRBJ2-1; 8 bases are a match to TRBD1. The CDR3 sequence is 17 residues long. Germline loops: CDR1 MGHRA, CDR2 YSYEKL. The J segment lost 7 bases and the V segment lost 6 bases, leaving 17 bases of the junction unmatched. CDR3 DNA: TGCGCCAGCAGTCGTCCTGGCCGGGACAGGAGAGGGAATGAGCAGTTCTTC. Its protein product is CASSRPGRDRRGNEQFF.

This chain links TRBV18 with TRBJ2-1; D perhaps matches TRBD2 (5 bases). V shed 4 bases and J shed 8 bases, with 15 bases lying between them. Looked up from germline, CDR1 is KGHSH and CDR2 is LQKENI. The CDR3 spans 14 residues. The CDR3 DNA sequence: TGTGCCAGCTCACGGTCGAGAGGGTTGTATGAGCAGTTCTTC. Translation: CASSRSRGLYEQFF.

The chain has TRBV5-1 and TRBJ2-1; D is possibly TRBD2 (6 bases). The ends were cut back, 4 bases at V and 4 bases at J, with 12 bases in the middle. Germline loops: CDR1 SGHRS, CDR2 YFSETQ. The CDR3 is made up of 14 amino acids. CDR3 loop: CASSLPGLYNEQFF. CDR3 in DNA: TGCGCCAGCAGCCTTCCGGGACTGTACAATGAGCAGTTCTTC.

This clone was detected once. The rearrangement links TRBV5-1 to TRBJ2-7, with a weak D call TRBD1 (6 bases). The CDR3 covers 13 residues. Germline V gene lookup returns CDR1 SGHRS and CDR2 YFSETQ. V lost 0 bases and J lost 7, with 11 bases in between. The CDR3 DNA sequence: TGCGCCAGCAGCTTGGGGACAGCTAGGGAGCAGTACTTC. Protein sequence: CASSLGTAREQYF.

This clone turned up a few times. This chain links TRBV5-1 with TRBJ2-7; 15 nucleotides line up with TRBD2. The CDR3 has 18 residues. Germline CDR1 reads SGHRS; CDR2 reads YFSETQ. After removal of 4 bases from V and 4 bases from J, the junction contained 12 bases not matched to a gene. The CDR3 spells CASSPGLAGGQLGYEQYF. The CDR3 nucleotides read TGCGCCAGCAGCCCAGGACTAGCGGGAGGGCAATTGGGGTACGAGCAGTACTTC.